Sequencing of this T cell receptor (beta chain) was carried out in a study of blood T cell repertoires in COVID-19. Generated by immunoSEQ multiplex PCR, the TCRdb table keeps only in-frame clones and is missing some. The table includes some 170,000 clones, roughly 90% detected once. A remark on this clone: The junction departs from the called germline gene at one end, perhaps through a read error.

Sequenced sample: peripheral blood. This clonotype originated in a man between 60 and 70 years old with active or convalescent COVID-19.

The CDR3 spells CRATSGHEQYF. The CDR3 DNA sequence: TGCAGGGCTACTAGCGGCCACGAGCAGTACTTC. This chain links TRBV20-1 with TRBJ2-7; 8 nucleotides line up with TRBD2. Germline CDR1 and CDR2: DFQATT and SNEGSKA (reference sequence). The CDR3 has 11 amino acids.